A selection of T cell receptor beta chains follows, all from one sample in a study of radiation and T cells in renal cell carcinoma. Sequenced by immunoSEQ multiplex PCR; TCRdb stores in-frame clones only, minus some. The table lists approximately 150,000 clones, approximately 86% of them singletons, with around a sixth in the top ten. This specimen was blood, taken from a patient whose treatment included radiotherapy and nephrectomy. Receptor source: a woman in her forties or fifties with renal cell carcinoma. The CDR3 runs from the conserved cysteine through the conserved F or W. Fields, in order: V gene, clone size, D gene, J gene, CDR3 DNA, CDR3 protein. A D gene is named only where the DNA matches it firmly. Expanded clones get a size class; other rows say once, few or many, or leave the size out.

TRBV7-2	NA	TRBD1	TRBJ2-7	TGTGCCAGCAGCTTAGGACAGGGGCCCTCCTACGAGCAGTACTTC	CASSLGQGPSYEQYF
TRBV27	NA	TRBD1	TRBJ2-5	TGTGCCAGCAGCTTTGGGACAGGGGCTCAAGAGACCCAGTACTTC	CASSFGTGAQETQYF
TRBV28	NA	TRBD2	TRBJ2-2	TGTGCCACCCACGGCGGGAGTGTCCCCGGGGAGCTGTTTTTT	CATHGGSVPGELFF
TRBV30	NA	NA	TRBJ2-7	TGTGCCGGAAGATACTCAGGGACCAGCTACGAGCAGTACTTC	CAGRYSGTSYEQYF
TRBV27	NA	TRBD1	TRBJ1-4	TGTGCCAGCAGTTCTCCCAACCCCGGACAGGGTGGTGAAAAACTGTTTTTT	CASSSPNPGQGGEKLFF
TRBV19	few	NA	TRBJ1-1	TGTGCCAGTAGTACCCATCAATCAGGGGAGACTGAAGCTTTCTTT	CASSTHQSGETEAFF
TRBV9	NA	TRBD1	TRBJ1-6	TGTGCCAGCAGCGTAGCTCAGGGGGGATCTACACCCCTCCACTTT	CASSVAQGGSTPLHF
TRBV2	NA	NA	TRBJ2-3	TGTGCCAGCAGTGCGGGGACTCTAAGCGGTACGCAGTATTTT	CASSAGTLSGTQYF
TRBV5-1	NA	NA	TRBJ2-7	TGCGCCAGCAGCTTACAGGCCGGCTACGAGCAGTACTTC	CASSLQAGYEQYF
TRBV7-9	NA	TRBD1	TRBJ1-3	TGTGCCAGCAACCATGACAGGGGCGGAAACACCATATATTTT	CASNHDRGGNTIYF
TRBV5-4	NA	NA	TRBJ2-7	TGTGCCAGCAGCCCCGTGGGGGGCCGACCCTACGAGCAGTACTTC	CASSPVGGRPYEQYF
TRBV5-6	NA	NA	TRBJ1-3	TGTGCCAGCAGCCCGAGGACATCTTTCTCTGGAAACACCATATATTTT	CASSPRTSFSGNTIYF
TRBV19	NA	TRBD1	TRBJ1-2	TGTGCCAGTAGCACCGGGACAGGGAACTATGGCTACACCTTC	CASSTGTGNYGYTF
TRBV4-2	NA	TRBD1	TRBJ2-7	TGTGCCAGCAGCCAGAGGACAGGGGGCCCCTACGAGCAGTACTTC	CASSQRTGGPYEQYF
TRBV30	NA	NA	TRBJ2-7	TGTGCCTGGAGTGTCCCTGACATGCTAACCTACGAGCAGTACTTC	CAWSVPDMLTYEQYF
TRBV28	NA	NA	TRBJ2-6	TGTGCCAGCAGTTTAGGCGGGGCCAACGTCCTGACTTTC	CASSLGGANVLTF
TRBV30	once	TRBD2	TRBJ2-1	TGTGCCTGGAGTACTAGCGGGGGGCTACACAATGAGCAGTTCTTC	CAWSTSGGLHNEQFF
TRBV5-1	NA	NA	TRBJ1-3	TGCGCCAGCAGCACCAACAGGGCAGTAGGTGGAAACACCATATATTTT	CASSTNRAVGGNTIYF